This TCR beta chain is drawn from a study of shared clonotypes between healthy human individuals. The V and J ends lost 4 bases and 8 bases, in that order; junction bases with no gene match: 16. CDR1 SQVTM and CDR2 ANQGSEA come from the germline V gene. The CDR3 runs to 15 residues. TCRdb's table, derived via immunoSEQ multiplex PCR, lists solely in-frame clones and lacks some. The sample shows around 620,000 clones, approximately 95% of them seen only once. Positive CCR7 selection of CD45RO-negative cells yielded the naive CD8 cells, and terminally differentiated effector memory CD45RA+ cells were excluded. Notes on this clone: The antigen is undetermined.

Study-level points and caveats: Large depth notwithstanding, sorted-subset sequencing proved incomplete by rarefaction.

Input material: naive CD8+ T cells sorted from blood. This receptor was identified in a woman aged 30 to 39 in good health. V and J are TRBV29-1 and TRBJ1-2; 7 bases map to TRBD1. CDR3 residues: CSVVFADSGGQGYTF. The CDR3 DNA reads as TGCAGCGTTGTTTTCGCGGACTCAGGGGGTCAAGGCTACACCTTC.